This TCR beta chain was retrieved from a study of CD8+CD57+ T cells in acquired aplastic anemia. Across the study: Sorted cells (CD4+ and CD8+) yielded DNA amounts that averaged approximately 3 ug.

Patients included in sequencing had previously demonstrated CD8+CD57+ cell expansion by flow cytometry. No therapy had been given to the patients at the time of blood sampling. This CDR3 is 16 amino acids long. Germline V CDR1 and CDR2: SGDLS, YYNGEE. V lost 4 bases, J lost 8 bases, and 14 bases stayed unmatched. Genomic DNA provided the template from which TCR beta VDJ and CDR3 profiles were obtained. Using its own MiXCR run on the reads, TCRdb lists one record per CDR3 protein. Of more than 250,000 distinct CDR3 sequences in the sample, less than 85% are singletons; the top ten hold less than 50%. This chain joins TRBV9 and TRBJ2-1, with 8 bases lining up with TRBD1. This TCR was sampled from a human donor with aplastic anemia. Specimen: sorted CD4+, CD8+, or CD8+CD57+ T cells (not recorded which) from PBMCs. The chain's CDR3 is CASSFYRTGFGDEQFF. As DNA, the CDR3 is TGTGCCAGCAGCTTCTACAGGACAGGGTTTGGCGATGAGCAGTTCTTC.